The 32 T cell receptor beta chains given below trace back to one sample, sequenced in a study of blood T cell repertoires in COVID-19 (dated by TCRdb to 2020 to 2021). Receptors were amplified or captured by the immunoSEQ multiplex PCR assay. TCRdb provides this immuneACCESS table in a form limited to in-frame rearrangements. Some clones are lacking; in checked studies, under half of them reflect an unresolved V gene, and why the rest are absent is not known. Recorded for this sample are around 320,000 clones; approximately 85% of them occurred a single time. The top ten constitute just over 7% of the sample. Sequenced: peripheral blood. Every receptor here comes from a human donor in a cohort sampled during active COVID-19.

CDR3 bases: TGTGCCAGCAGTGAAGCTAGCGGGGGGGCCAATGAGCAGTTCTTC. This gives the protein CASSEASGGANEQFF. The genes are TRBV6-1 and TRBJ2-1, with 11 bases fitting TRBD2. Germline CDR1 is MNHNS and CDR2 is SASEGT. V lost 0 bases and J lost 6; bases outside the gene matches: 1. The CDR3 loop spans 15 amino acids.

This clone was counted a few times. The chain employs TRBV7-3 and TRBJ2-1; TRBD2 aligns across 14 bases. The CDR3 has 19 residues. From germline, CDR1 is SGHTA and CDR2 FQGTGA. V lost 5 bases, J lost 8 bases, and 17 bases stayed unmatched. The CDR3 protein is CASSPTGTSGGPLGDEQFF. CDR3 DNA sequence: TGTGCCAGCAGCCCCACCGGGACTAGCGGGGGCCCTCTGGGCGATGAGCAGTTCTTC.

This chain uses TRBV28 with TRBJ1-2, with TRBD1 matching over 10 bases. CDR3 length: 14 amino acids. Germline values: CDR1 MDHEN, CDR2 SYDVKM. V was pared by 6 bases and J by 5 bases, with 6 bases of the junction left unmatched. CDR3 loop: CASSPGQGYYGYTF. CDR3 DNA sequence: TGTGCCAGCAGCCCGGGACAGGGGTATTATGGCTACACCTTC.

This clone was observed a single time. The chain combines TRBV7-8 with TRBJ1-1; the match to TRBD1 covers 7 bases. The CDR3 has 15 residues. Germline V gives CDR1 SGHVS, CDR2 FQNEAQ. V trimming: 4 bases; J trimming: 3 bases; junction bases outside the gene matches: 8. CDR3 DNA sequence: TGTGCCAGCAGCTCTTCGACAGGGCTGGACACTGAAGCTTTCTTT. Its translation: CASSSSTGLDTEAFF.

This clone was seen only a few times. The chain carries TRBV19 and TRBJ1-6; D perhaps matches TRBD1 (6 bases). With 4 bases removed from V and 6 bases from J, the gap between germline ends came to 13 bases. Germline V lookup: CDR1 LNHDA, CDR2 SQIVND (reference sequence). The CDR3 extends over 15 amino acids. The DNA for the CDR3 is TGTGCCAGTAGTAATTCGGGGACACCTAATTCACCCCTCCACTTT. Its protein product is CASSNSGTPNSPLHF.

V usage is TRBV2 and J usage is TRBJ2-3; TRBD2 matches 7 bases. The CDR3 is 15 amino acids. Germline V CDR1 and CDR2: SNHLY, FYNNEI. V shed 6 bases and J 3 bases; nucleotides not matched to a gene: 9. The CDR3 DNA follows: TGTGCCAGCAGCCTCCGGACTAGAGGAACAGATACGCAGTATTTT. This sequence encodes CASSLRTRGTDTQYF. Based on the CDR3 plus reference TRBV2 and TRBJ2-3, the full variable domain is EPEVTQTPSHQVTQMGQEVILRCVPISNHLYFYWYRQILGQKVEFLVSFYNNEISEKSEIFDDQFSVERPDGSNFTLKIRSTKLEDSAMYFCASSLRTRGTDTQYFGPGTRLTVL.

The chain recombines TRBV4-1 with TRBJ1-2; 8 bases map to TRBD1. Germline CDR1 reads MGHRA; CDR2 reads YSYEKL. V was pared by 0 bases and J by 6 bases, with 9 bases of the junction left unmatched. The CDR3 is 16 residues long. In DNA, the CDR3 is TGCGCCAGCAGCCAAGATGTACAGGGGGTTTTGGATGGCTACACCTTC. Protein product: CASSQDVQGVLDGYTF.

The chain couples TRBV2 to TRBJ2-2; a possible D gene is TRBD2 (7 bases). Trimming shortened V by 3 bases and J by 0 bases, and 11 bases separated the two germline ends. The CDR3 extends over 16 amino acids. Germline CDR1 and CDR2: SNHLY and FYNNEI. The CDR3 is CASSDGRGPNTGELFF. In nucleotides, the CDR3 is TGTGCCAGCAGTGATGGGCGGGGGCCGAACACCGGGGAGCTGTTTTTT.

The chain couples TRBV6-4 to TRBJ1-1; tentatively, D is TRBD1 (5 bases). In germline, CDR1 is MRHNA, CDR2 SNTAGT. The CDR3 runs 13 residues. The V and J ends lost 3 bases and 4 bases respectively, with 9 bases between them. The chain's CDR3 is CASSEGRGTEAFF. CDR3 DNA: TGTGCCAGCAGTGAAGGTAGGGGCACTGAAGCTTTCTTT.

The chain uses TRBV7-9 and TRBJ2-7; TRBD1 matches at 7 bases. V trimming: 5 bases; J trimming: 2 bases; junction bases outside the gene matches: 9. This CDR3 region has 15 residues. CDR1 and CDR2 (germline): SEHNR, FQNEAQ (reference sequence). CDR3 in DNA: TGTGCCAGCAGCCCCCCAACAGGGGAACCCTACGAGCAGTACTTC. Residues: CASSPPTGEPYEQYF.

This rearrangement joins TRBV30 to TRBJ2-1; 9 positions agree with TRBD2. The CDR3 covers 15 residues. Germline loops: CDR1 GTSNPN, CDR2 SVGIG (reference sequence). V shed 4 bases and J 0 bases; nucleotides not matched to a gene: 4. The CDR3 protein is CAWTFSGSSYNEQFF. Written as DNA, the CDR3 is TGTGCCTGGACCTTTAGCGGGAGCTCCTACAATGAGCAGTTCTTC.

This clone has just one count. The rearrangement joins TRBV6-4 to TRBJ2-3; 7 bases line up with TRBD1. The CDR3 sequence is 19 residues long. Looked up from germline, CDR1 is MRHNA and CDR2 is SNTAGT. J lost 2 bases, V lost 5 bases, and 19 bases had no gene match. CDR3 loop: CASSLPSKNRGRATDTQYF. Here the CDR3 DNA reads TGTGCCAGCAGTCTACCGAGCAAAAACAGGGGTCGCGCCACAGATACGCAGTATTTT.

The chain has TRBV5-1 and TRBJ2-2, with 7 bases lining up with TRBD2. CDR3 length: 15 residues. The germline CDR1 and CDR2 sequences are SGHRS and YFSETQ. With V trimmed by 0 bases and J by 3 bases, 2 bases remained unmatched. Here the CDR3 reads CASSLEGRDTGELFF. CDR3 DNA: TGCGCCAGCAGCTTGGAGGGGAGGGACACCGGGGAGCTGTTTTTT.

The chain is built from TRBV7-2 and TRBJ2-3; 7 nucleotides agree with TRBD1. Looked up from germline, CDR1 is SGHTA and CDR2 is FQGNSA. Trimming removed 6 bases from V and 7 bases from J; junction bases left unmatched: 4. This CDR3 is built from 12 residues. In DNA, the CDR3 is TGTGCCAGCAGTTCAGGGGGATATACGCAGTATTTT. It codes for CASSSGGYTQYF. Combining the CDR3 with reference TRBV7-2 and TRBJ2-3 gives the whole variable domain GAGVSQSPSNKVTEKGKDVELRCDPISGHTALYWYRQSLGQGLEFLIYFQGNSAPDKSGLPSDRFSAERTGGSVSTLTIQRTQQEDSAVYLCASSSGGYTQYFGPGTRLTVL.

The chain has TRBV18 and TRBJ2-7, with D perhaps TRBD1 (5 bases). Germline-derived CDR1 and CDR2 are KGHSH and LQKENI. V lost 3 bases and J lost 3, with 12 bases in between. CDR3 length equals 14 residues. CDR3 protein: CASSPGPPVYEQYF. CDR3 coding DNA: TGTGCCAGCTCACCGGGGCCTCCGGTCTACGAGCAGTACTTC.

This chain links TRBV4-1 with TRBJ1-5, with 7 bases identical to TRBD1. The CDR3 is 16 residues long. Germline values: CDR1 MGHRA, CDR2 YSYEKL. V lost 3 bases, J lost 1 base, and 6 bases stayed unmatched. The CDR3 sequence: CASSHRQGSSNQPQHF. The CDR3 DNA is TGCGCCAGCAGCCACCGACAGGGATCGAGCAATCAGCCCCAGCATTTT.

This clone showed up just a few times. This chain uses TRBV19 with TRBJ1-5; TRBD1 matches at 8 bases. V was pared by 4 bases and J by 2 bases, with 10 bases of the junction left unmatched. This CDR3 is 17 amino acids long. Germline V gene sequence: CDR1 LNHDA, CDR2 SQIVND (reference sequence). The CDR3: CASSSRQGRLGNQPQHF. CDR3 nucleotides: TGTGCCAGTAGTAGCCGACAGGGGCGATTAGGCAATCAGCCCCAGCATTTT. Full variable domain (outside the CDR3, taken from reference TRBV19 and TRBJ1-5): DGGITQSPKYLFRKEGQNVTLSCEQNLNHDAMYWYRQDPGQGLRLIYYSQIVNDFQKGDIAEGYSVSREKKESFPLTVTSAQKNPTAFYLCASSSRQGRLGNQPQHFGDGTRLSIL.

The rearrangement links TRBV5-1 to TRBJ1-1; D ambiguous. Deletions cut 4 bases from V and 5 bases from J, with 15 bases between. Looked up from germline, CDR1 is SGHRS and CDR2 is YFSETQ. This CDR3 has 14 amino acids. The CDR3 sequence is CASSLTDPGTEAFF. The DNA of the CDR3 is TGCGCCAGCAGCCTGACGGACCCGGGGACTGAAGCTTTCTTT.

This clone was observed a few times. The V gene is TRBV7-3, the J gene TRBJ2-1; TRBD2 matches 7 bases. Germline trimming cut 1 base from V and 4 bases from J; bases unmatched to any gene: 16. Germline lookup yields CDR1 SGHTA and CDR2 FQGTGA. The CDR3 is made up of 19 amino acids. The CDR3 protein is CASSLKIQSSGQPYNEQFF. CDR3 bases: TGTGCCAGCAGCTTAAAAATACAGTCTAGCGGACAACCTTACAATGAGCAGTTCTTC. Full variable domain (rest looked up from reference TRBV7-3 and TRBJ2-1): GAGVSQTPSNKVTEKGKYVELRCDPISGHTALYWYRQSLGQGPEFLIYFQGTGAADDSGLPNDRFFAVRPEGSVSTLKIQRTERGDSAVYLCASSLKIQSSGQPYNEQFFGPGTRLTVL.

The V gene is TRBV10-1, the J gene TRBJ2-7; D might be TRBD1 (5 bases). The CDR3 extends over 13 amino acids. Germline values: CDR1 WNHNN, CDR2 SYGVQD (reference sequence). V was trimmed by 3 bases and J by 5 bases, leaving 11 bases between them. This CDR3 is CASSDFDRDEQYF. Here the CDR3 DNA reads TGCGCCAGCAGTGACTTCGACAGAGACGAGCAGTACTTC.

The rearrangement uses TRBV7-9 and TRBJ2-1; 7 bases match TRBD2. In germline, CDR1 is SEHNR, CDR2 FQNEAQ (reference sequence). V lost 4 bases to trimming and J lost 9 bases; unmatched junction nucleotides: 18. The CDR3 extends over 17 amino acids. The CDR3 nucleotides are TGTGCCAGCAGCTCCAGGAAGGATGGGGGTCCGGGAGGTGAGCAGTTCTTC. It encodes CASSSRKDGGPGGEQFF.

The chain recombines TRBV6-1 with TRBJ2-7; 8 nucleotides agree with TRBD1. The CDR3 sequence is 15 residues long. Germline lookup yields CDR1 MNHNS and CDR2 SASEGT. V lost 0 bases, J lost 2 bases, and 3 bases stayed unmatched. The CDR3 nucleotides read TGTGCCAGCAGTGAAGCGGCAGGGGGCCCCTACGAGCAGTACTTC. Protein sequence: CASSEAAGGPYEQYF.

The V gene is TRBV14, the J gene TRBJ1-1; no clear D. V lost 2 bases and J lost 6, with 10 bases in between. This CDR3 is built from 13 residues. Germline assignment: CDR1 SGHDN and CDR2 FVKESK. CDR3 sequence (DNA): TGTGCCAGCAGCCAACTAAGAGTCGCTGAAGCTTTCTTT. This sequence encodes CASSQLRVAEAFF.

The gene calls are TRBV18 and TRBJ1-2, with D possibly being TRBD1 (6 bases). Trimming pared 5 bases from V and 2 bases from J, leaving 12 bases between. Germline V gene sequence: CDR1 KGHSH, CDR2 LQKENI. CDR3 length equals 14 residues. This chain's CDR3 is CASSAGEGNYGYTF. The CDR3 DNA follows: TGTGCCAGCTCAGCAGGGGAAGGAAACTATGGCTACACCTTC.

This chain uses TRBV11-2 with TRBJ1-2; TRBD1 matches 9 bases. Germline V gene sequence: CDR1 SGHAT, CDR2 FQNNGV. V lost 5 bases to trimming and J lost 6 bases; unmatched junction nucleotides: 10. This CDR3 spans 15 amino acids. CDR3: CASSISDRGSDGYTF. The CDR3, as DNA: TGTGCCAGCAGCATATCGGACAGGGGCTCCGATGGCTACACCTTC.

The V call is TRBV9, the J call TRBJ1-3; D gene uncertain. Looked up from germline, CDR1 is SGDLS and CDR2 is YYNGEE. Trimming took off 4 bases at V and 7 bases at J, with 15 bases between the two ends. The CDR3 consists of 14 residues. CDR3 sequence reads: CASSPEGSGNTIYF. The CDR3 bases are TGTGCCAGCAGCCCGGAGGGTAGCGGTAACACCATATATTTT.

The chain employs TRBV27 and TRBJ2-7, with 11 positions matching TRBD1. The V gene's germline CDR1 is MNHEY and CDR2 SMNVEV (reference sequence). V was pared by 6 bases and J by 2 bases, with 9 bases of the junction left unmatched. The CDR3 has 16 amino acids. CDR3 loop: CASSRTGGYSAYEQYF. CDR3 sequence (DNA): TGTGCCAGCAGCAGGACAGGGGGCTACTCCGCCTACGAGCAGTACTTC.

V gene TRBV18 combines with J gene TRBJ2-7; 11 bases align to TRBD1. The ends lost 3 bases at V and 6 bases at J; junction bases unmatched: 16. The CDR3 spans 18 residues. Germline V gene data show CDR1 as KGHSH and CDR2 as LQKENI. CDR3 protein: CASSPALAVGTGGIEQYF. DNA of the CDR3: TGTGCCAGCTCACCTGCTTTAGCGGTGGGGACAGGGGGGATCGAGCAGTACTTC.

The CDR3 sequence: CASSDGTGYYEQYF. The CDR3, as DNA: TGTGCCAGCAGTGACGGGACAGGGTATTACGAGCAGTACTTC. The V call is TRBV6-1, the J call TRBJ2-7; TRBD1 matches at 9 bases. Per germline, CDR1 MNHNS and CDR2 SASEGT. The V segment lost 3 bases and the J segment 4 bases; nucleotides outside the gene matches: 4. This CDR3 is 14 amino acids long.

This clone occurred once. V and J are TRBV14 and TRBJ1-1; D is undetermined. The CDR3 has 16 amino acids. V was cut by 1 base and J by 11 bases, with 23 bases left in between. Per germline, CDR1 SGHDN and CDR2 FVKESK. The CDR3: CASSQVRKMREEVAFF. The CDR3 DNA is TGTGCCAGCAGCCAAGTAAGGAAAATGCGGGAGGAGGTTGCTTTCTTT.

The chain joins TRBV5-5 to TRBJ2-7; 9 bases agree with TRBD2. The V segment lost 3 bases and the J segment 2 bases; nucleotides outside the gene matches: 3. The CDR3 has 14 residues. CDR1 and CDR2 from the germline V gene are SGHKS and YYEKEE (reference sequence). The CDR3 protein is CASSSGGGAYEQYF. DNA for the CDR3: TGTGCCAGCAGCTCCGGCGGGGGGGCCTACGAGCAGTACTTC. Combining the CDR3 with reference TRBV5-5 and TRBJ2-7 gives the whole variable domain DAGVTQSPTHLIKTRGQQVTLRCSPISGHKSVSWYQQVLGQGPQFIFQYYEKEERGRGNFPDRFSARQFPNYSSELNVNALLLGDSALYLCASSSGGGAYEQYFGPGTRLTVT.

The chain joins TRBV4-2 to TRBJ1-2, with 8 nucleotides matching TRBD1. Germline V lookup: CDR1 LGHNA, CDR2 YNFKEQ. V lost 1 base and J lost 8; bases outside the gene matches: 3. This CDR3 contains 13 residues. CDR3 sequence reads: CASSQAQGEGYTF. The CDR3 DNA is TGTGCCAGCAGCCAAGCACAGGGGGAAGGCTACACCTTC.